Below are 2 T cell receptor beta chains sequenced from a single sample in a study of vaccination and CD4 T cells after COVID-19 (dated by TCRdb to between 2021 and 2024). For these receptors, no antigen is known. What this sample's treatment or condition label stands for: roughly 10-day PBMC culture with coronavirus spike peptide pools or control peptides (ViraFEST assay). Libraries were built with PCR. Instrument on record: Illumina iSeq 100. At the Johns Hopkins FTIC core, DNA from the cultured CD4+ T cells underwent TCR sequencing with the Oncomine TCR Beta short-read assay. The public reads were quality trimmed at Q25 with fastp and then assembled into clones with MiXCR by TCRdb, keeping productive beta chains. Every entry covers one CDR3 protein and lists the most common genes and DNA from its rows. Recorded for this sample are under 25,000 distinct CDR3 sequences; 35% to 50% of them occurred a single time. Around 8.1% of the sample rests with the top ten.

The sample was CD4+ T cells from blood, cultured in vitro, taken after SARS-CoV-2 vaccination. All receptors derive from a human donor who had recovered from COVID-19.

Only a few counts were recorded for this clonotype. The chain couples TRBV2 to TRBJ1-5; D is ambiguous. The CDR3 spans 14 residues. V lost 5 bases and J 1 base, leaving 9 bases between the germline ends. The germline V gene encodes CDR1 SNHLY and CDR2 FYNNEI. The CDR3 DNA reads TGTGCCAGCAGTCTCCCGGGCAGCAATCAGCCCCAGCATTTT. It yields the protein CASSLPGSNQPQHF.

This chain links TRBV11-3 with TRBJ2-7; no definite D call. The V end was cut by 2 bases, the J end by 1 base, with 3 bases between. From germline, CDR1 is SGHNT and CDR2 YENEEA. The CDR3 extends over 12 amino acids. DNA of the CDR3: TGTGCCAGCAGCTTAAGGTCCTACGAGCAGTACTTC. It is translated as CASSLRSYEQYF.